These T cell receptor beta chains were read from a single sample in a study of human T cells and chemical hapten exposure. TCRdb called the RACE reads again in MiXCR, with one record for every CDR3 protein. The profile covers roughly 380,000 distinct CDR3 sequences, with roughly 6.3% appearing a single time and around 6.1% taken by the ten largest. The starting material was whole blood, obtained in connection with sensitization to the hapten diphenylcyclopropenone (DPC). The receptors come from a woman under 30 with alopecia areata. Some clones in this sample may be carry-over from other donors' samples. The CDR3 runs from the conserved cysteine through the conserved F or W. A D gene is named only where the DNA matches it firmly. Only some rows state a clone size, as once, few, many or a class for expanded clones.

CDR3 DNA: TGTGCCAGCAGCTCGGGGTTCCCAGAAATGAACACTGAAGCTTTCTTT
CDR3 protein: CASSSGFPEMNTEAFF
D gene: -
J gene: TRBJ1-1
clone size: many
V gene: TRBV7-9

CDR3 DNA: TGTGCCAGCAGTTTAGACAGGGGGGCCGAGCAGTTCTTC
CDR3 protein: CASSLDRGAEQFF
D gene: TRBD1
J gene: TRBJ2-1
clone size: many
V gene: TRBV27

CDR3 DNA: TGTGCCAGCAGCTTGGGAAGGACAGCTGGAAACACCATATATTTT
CDR3 protein: CASSLGRTAGNTIYF
D gene: -
J gene: TRBJ1-3
clone size: -
V gene: TRBV5-6

CDR3 DNA: TGCGCCAGCAGCCAAGCTACAGGTCGAAACACTGAAGCTTTCTTT
CDR3 protein: CASSQATGRNTEAFF
D gene: -
J gene: TRBJ1-1
clone size: many
V gene: TRBV4-3

CDR3 DNA: TGTGCCAGCAGTGACTCGGGCAGGGATACGCAGTATTTT
CDR3 protein: CASSDSGRDTQYF
D gene: -
J gene: TRBJ2-3
clone size: few
V gene: TRBV6-4

CDR3 DNA: TGTGCCAGCAACAAAAGGGAAGGGCGAGCGGGGAACACCGTGGAGCTGTTTTTT
CDR3 protein: CASNKREGRAGNTVELFF
D gene: TRBD2
J gene: TRBJ2-2
clone size: -
V gene: TRBV13

CDR3 DNA: TGCAGTGCTCCCAATTCTGGGACAGGGGAAAACATTCAGTACTTC
CDR3 protein: CSAPNSGTGENIQYF
D gene: TRBD1
J gene: TRBJ2-4
clone size: many
V gene: TRBV20-1

CDR3 DNA: TGTGCCAGCAGCTTAACCCACAACCGGCGTTCACCCCTCCACTTT
CDR3 protein: CASSLTHNRRSPLHF
D gene: -
J gene: TRBJ1-6
clone size: many
V gene: TRBV7-2

CDR3 DNA: TGTGCCAGCAGTGACTCATGGGGGAGCAGAACTGAAGCTTTCTTT
CDR3 protein: CASSDSWGSRTEAFF
D gene: -
J gene: TRBJ1-1
clone size: few
V gene: TRBV6-4

CDR3 DNA: TGTGCCAGCAGCCAAGATTCCTACCACCCAACTACTGAAGCTTTCTTT
CDR3 protein: CASSQDSYHPTTEAFF
D gene: -
J gene: TRBJ1-1
clone size: -
V gene: TRBV14

CDR3 DNA: TGTGCCAGCAGTTTAAGCGGGGCTCACTCCTACGAGCAGTACTTC
CDR3 protein: CASSLSGAHSYEQYF
D gene: TRBD2
J gene: TRBJ2-7
clone size: few
V gene: TRBV9

CDR3 DNA: TGTGCCAGCAGCCTTTCCGCGGCAGCAGATTCACCCCTCCACTTT
CDR3 protein: CASSLSAAADSPLHF
D gene: -
J gene: TRBJ1-6
clone size: few
V gene: TRBV7-9

CDR3 DNA: TGCAGCGTTGAACCACAGGGACAGGCGCAAGAGACCCAGTACTTC
CDR3 protein: CSVEPQGQAQETQYF
D gene: TRBD1
J gene: TRBJ2-5
clone size: many
V gene: TRBV29-1

CDR3 DNA: TGTGCCAGCAGCTTAATGGCGGCAGAAGCTTTCTTT
CDR3 protein: CASSLMAAEAFF
D gene: -
J gene: TRBJ1-1
clone size: -
V gene: TRBV7-9

CDR3 DNA: TGTGCCAGCAAAGACAGGTGGGGAGCTCAGCCCCAGCATTTT
CDR3 protein: CASKDRWGAQPQHF
D gene: -
J gene: TRBJ1-5
clone size: -
V gene: TRBV6-1

CDR3 DNA: TGTGCCAGCAGTACACCAGCAGGGACCCAGCATTTT
CDR3 protein: CASSTPAGTQHF
D gene: -
J gene: TRBJ1-5
clone size: many
V gene: TRBV6-5

CDR3 DNA: TGTGCCAGCACCCACCCGGGCAGGGGGGTCACTGAAGCTTTCTTT
CDR3 protein: CASTHPGRGVTEAFF
D gene: TRBD1
J gene: TRBJ1-1
clone size: few
V gene: TRBV25-1

CDR3 DNA: TGTGCCAGCAAACTATCGGGGACTGAAGCTTTCTTT
CDR3 protein: CASKLSGTEAFF
D gene: -
J gene: TRBJ1-1
clone size: -
V gene: TRBV6-1

CDR3 DNA: TGTGCTAGCAGCTTCGGACTTAGAGAGACCCAGTACTTC
CDR3 protein: CASSFGLRETQYF
D gene: -
J gene: TRBJ2-5
clone size: -
V gene: TRBV7-7

CDR3 DNA: TGTGCCAGCAGCCCGCCCGGGACTCTCTCCAATGAGCAGTTCTTC
CDR3 protein: CASSPPGTLSNEQFF
D gene: -
J gene: TRBJ2-1
clone size: few
V gene: TRBV11-2

CDR3 DNA: TGTGCCAGCAGTTTGCCTGGGGATACGCAGTATTTT
CDR3 protein: CASSLPGDTQYF
D gene: -
J gene: TRBJ2-3
clone size: -
V gene: TRBV6-6

CDR3 DNA: TGTGCCACCAATGAGGCAGATACGCAGTATTTT
CDR3 protein: CATNEADTQYF
D gene: -
J gene: TRBJ2-3
clone size: many
V gene: TRBV24-1

CDR3 DNA: TGTGCCGTTCAAACGGTGTCAGGGTTCAATCAGCCCCAGCATTTT
CDR3 protein: CAVQTVSGFNQPQHF
D gene: -
J gene: TRBJ1-5
clone size: many
V gene: TRBV28

CDR3 DNA: TGTGCCAGCAGTTTAATTGGCAGGGGGCCTGAGCAGTACTTC
CDR3 protein: CASSLIGRGPEQYF
D gene: TRBD1
J gene: TRBJ2-7
clone size: few
V gene: TRBV12-3/TRBV12-4

CDR3 DNA: TGTGCCAGCAGGACAGGCTTCGGGCGAGAAAAACTGTTTTTT
CDR3 protein: CASRTGFGREKLFF
D gene: -
J gene: TRBJ1-4
clone size: -
V gene: TRBV2

CDR3 DNA: TGCGCCAGCAGCCAAGAGAGTGCCGGGGCCAACGTCCTGACTTTC
CDR3 protein: CASSQESAGANVLTF
D gene: -
J gene: TRBJ2-6
clone size: few
V gene: TRBV4-1

CDR3 DNA: TGCAGTGCTGGACTCTCGGCTAGCGATAGCACAGATACGCAGTATTTT
CDR3 protein: CSAGLSASDSTDTQYF
D gene: -
J gene: TRBJ2-3
clone size: few
V gene: TRBV20-1

CDR3 DNA: TGTGCCAGCAGCCCGGGACGGCACTATGGCTACACCTTC
CDR3 protein: CASSPGRHYGYTF
D gene: -
J gene: TRBJ1-2
clone size: many
V gene: TRBV12-3/TRBV12-4

CDR3 DNA: TGTGCCATCAGTGAGTGGCCCCTTAGCAATCAGCCCCAGCATTTT
CDR3 protein: CAISEWPLSNQPQHF
D gene: -
J gene: TRBJ1-5
clone size: many
V gene: TRBV10-3

CDR3 DNA: TGTGCCAGCAGCGGAGGGGCCACCGGGACAGAGTACCAAGAGACCCAGTACTTC
CDR3 protein: CASSGGATGTEYQETQYF
D gene: TRBD1
J gene: TRBJ2-5
clone size: -
V gene: TRBV9

CDR3 DNA: TGTGCCAGCAGTCCACACTGGACGGGGGACGGCTACACCTTC
CDR3 protein: CASSPHWTGDGYTF
D gene: -
J gene: TRBJ1-2
clone size: many
V gene: TRBV6-2/TRBV6-3

CDR3 DNA: TGTGCCAGCAGCTTACTGTCGGGGACCTACGAGCAGTACTTC
CDR3 protein: CASSLLSGTYEQYF
D gene: -
J gene: TRBJ2-7
clone size: few
V gene: TRBV13

CDR3 DNA: TGTGCCAGCAGCTGGCCGGGACAGGGAGATGAAAAACTGTTTTTT
CDR3 protein: CASSWPGQGDEKLFF
D gene: TRBD1
J gene: TRBJ1-4
clone size: -
V gene: TRBV7-2

CDR3 DNA: TGTGCCAGCAGTTCACAGACAGCCTCCTACGAGCAGTACTTC
CDR3 protein: CASSSQTASYEQYF
D gene: -
J gene: TRBJ2-7
clone size: many
V gene: TRBV12-3/TRBV12-4

CDR3 DNA: TGTGCCATCAGTGTAGGGAATAATTCACCCCTCCACTTT
CDR3 protein: CAISVGNNSPLHF
D gene: -
J gene: TRBJ1-6
clone size: many
V gene: TRBV10-3

CDR3 DNA: TGTGCCACCAGCCGGCGGAGCCGGGACTCCCTATACAATGAGCAGTTCTTC
CDR3 protein: CATSRRSRDSLYNEQFF
D gene: -
J gene: TRBJ2-1
clone size: -
V gene: TRBV4-2

CDR3 DNA: TGTGCCAGCAGCATACAGGGGGCAGCCACTGAAGCTTTCTTT
CDR3 protein: CASSIQGAATEAFF
D gene: TRBD1
J gene: TRBJ1-1
clone size: many
V gene: TRBV7-9

CDR3 DNA: TGTGCCAGCAGCTCCGCCGAGCAGGCTTATAATGGCTACACCTTC
CDR3 protein: CASSSAEQAYNGYTF
D gene: -
J gene: TRBJ1-2
clone size: many
V gene: TRBV7-9

CDR3 DNA: TGTGCCAGCGAGAAGCGGGGGCCTTACAATGAGCAGTTCTTC
CDR3 protein: CASEKRGPYNEQFF
D gene: TRBD2
J gene: TRBJ2-1
clone size: few
V gene: TRBV27

CDR3 DNA: TGTGCCAGCAGGTTACTAGCGGGGTCCATCTACAATGAGCAGTTCTTC
CDR3 protein: CASRLLAGSIYNEQFF
D gene: TRBD2
J gene: TRBJ2-1
clone size: -
V gene: TRBV7-3

CDR3 DNA: TGTGCCAGCAGTTACCCAACCGGACTAGCGGGGGGTCAAGAGACCCAGTACTTC
CDR3 protein: CASSYPTGLAGGQETQYF
D gene: TRBD2
J gene: TRBJ2-5
clone size: many
V gene: TRBV6-5

CDR3 DNA: TGTGCCACCTCCGGGGTAGATACGCAGTATTTT
CDR3 protein: CATSGVDTQYF
D gene: -
J gene: TRBJ2-3
clone size: many
V gene: TRBV2

CDR3 DNA: TGTGCCAGCAGTTTTCAGGACTTAGACGTCCCAGATACGCAGTATTTT
CDR3 protein: CASSFQDLDVPDTQYF
D gene: -
J gene: TRBJ2-3
clone size: -
V gene: TRBV28

CDR3 DNA: TGTGCCAGCAGTTTATCAGGGGTGGGCTCTGGAAACACCATATATTTT
CDR3 protein: CASSLSGVGSGNTIYF
D gene: -
J gene: TRBJ1-3
clone size: -
V gene: TRBV28

CDR3 DNA: TGTGCCAACCCCGCGGGGTGGGGCGTGGAGACCCAGTACTTC
CDR3 protein: CANPAGWGVETQYF
D gene: -
J gene: TRBJ2-5
clone size: -
V gene: TRBV7-3